What follows are 15 T cell receptor beta chains derived from one specimen sequenced in a study of spatial heterogeneity in lung cancer (dated by TCRdb to about 2019). This specimen's time point label, per the study, means: blood at routine non-recurrence follow-up after resection. Whole RNA extracted from tumor and nontumor lung tissue, or from cryopreserved PBMC samples, was used for TCR sequencing without cell sorting. Libraries were made using 5' RACE. The sequencing machine was a NextSeq 500. The raw public data were reprocessed by TCRdb itself: fastp quality trimming at Q25, MiXCR clonotype calling, in-frame beta chains only. Under each unique CDR3 protein, matching rows form one entry showing the most common genes and DNA. For this sample the table gives some 110,000 distinct CDR3 sequences, of which more than 9% were detected only once. Over 15% of the sample is held by the ten biggest clonotypes.

Specimen: PBMCs, collected at follow-up. All receptors come from a male donor with early-stage non-small cell lung cancer.

At least ten counts were recorded for this clonotype. The rearrangement uses TRBV7-9 and TRBJ1-1; 7 bases fit TRBD1. Germline assignment: CDR1 SEHNR and CDR2 FQNEAQ (reference sequence). The CDR3 has 17 residues. The V segment lost 5 bases and the J segment 3 bases; nucleotides outside the gene matches: 15. The chain's CDR3 is CASSPGKGADKDTEAFF. The CDR3 DNA sequence: TGTGCCAGCAGCCCAGGGAAGGGGGCGGACAAGGACACTGAAGCTTTCTTT.

V is TRBV7-2 and J is TRBJ2-3; D not resolved. CDR3 length equals 12 residues. Trimming stripped 4 bases from V and 6 bases from J, with 8 bases between. The V gene's germline CDR1 is SGHTA and CDR2 FQGNSA. CDR3 sequence: CASSSLEDTQYF. The CDR3 bases are TGTGCCAGCAGCTCTCTTGAGGATACGCAGTATTTT.

The genes are TRBV27 and TRBJ2-1; D may be TRBD1 (5 bases). With 0 bases removed from V and 4 bases from J, the gap between germline ends came to 22 bases. The CDR3 is made up of 19 amino acids. Germline V lookup: CDR1 MNHEY, CDR2 SMNVEV (reference sequence). This CDR3 is CASSLSHSLLGAGYNEQFF. The CDR3, as DNA: TGTGCCAGCAGTTTATCCCACTCCCTTTTAGGGGCAGGTTACAATGAGCAGTTCTTC.

This clonotype was detected many times. J is TRBJ2-3 and V is TRBV4-1; D perhaps matches TRBD2 (7 bases). With 1 base removed from V and 0 bases from J, the gap between germline ends came to 14 bases. The CDR3 has 17 amino acids. From germline, CDR1 is MGHRA and CDR2 YSYEKL. Written as DNA, the CDR3 is TGCGCCAGCAGCCAAGGCGGGCGGGGGCCCAGCACAGATACGCAGTATTTT. Amino acid sequence: CASSQGGRGPSTDTQYF.

This clonotype was seen at least ten times. V and J are TRBV6-5 and TRBJ1-2, with D tentatively TRBD1 (6 bases). This CDR3 is 16 amino acids long. V lost 4 bases and J 3 bases, leaving 18 bases between the germline ends. Germline CDR1 reads MNHEY; CDR2 reads SVGAGI. CDR3 in DNA: TGTGCCAGCAGTTTCAGGGGTCCCCCACTAGACTATGGCTACACCTTC. Translating gives CASSFRGPPLDYGYTF.

This clonotype was detected a few times. This sequence joins TRBV11-3 and TRBJ2-1, with D uncertain. This CDR3 has 12 residues. Germline V CDR1 and CDR2: SGHNT, YENEEA. Between the trimmed V and J ends, which lost 1 base and 10 bases, there was a span of 8 bases. The CDR3 DNA follows: TGTGCCAGCAGCTTAGGGCCATGGGAGCAGTTCTTC. Protein product: CASSLGPWEQFF. Full variable domain (missing parts from reference TRBV11-3 and TRBJ2-1): EAGVVQSPRYKIIEKKQPVAFWCNPISGHNTLYWYLQNLGQGPELLIRYENEEAVDDSQLPKDRFSAERLKGVDSTLKIQPAELGDSAVYLCASSLGPWEQFFGPGTRLTVL.

The chain is built from TRBV6-2 or TRBV6-3 and TRBJ2-2, with TRBD2 as a possible D gene (7 bases). V shed 7 bases and J shed 5 bases, with 14 bases lying between them. The V gene's germline CDR1 is MNHEY and CDR2 SVGEGT. The CDR3 runs 14 residues. The CDR3 DNA is TGTGCCAGCAAATTGGGGGGGCGAACCGGGGAGCTGTTTTTT. Encoded protein: CASKLGGRTGELFF.

The V call is TRBV6-6, the J call TRBJ2-7; 8 nucleotides match TRBD1. Per the germline V gene, CDR1 is MNHNY and CDR2 is SVGAGI (reference sequence). The CDR3 runs 13 residues. V lost 6 bases to trimming and J lost 7 bases; unmatched junction nucleotides: 8. The CDR3 DNA sequence: TGTGCCAGCAGGACAGGGGTTAACTTTGAGCAGTACTTC. Its translation: CASRTGVNFEQYF.

V is TRBV12-3 or TRBV12-4 and J is TRBJ2-7, with 7 bases that match TRBD1. CDR3 length equals 12 residues. V lost 5 bases to trimming and J lost 6 bases; unmatched junction nucleotides: 4. The CDR3 protein is CASSLGTAEQYF. In DNA form, the CDR3 reads TGTGCCAGCAGTCTCGGGACAGCCGAGCAGTACTTC.

This clonotype has at least ten counts. CDR3 nucleotides: TGTGCCAGCAGCCAAGATAGCCTCGCGGGGACCCAGTACTTC. This gives the protein CASSQDSLAGTQYF. The chain links TRBV3-1 to TRBJ2-5, with D maybe TRBD2 (5 bases). Germline CDR1 is LGHDT and CDR2 is YNNKEL (reference sequence). V lost 0 bases and J lost 7, with 12 bases in between. The CDR3 is 14 amino acids.

V is TRBV28 and J is TRBJ2-7; TRBD1 might be the D (6 bases). V lost 6 bases and J lost 3, with 18 bases in between. The CDR3 covers 15 residues. Germline CDR1 and CDR2: MDHEN and SYDVKM. CDR3 amino acids: CASSLIGTSSYEQYF. The CDR3 nucleotides are TGTGCCAGCAGCCTGATAGGGACATCAAGCTACGAGCAGTACTTC.

This clonotype was seen a few times. V usage is TRBV6-6 and J usage is TRBJ1-3, with D uncertain. The CDR3 contains 16 residues. Germline V gene lookup returns CDR1 MNHNY and CDR2 SVGAGI (reference sequence). With 2 bases removed from V and 4 bases from J, the gap between germline ends came to 15 bases. CDR3 nucleotides: TGTGCCAGCAGTTACGACTCGTTTTATACGGGAAACACCATATATTTT. Translated, it gives CASSYDSFYTGNTIYF.

This clonotype was recorded at least ten times. This chain uses TRBV3-1 with TRBJ1-1, with 11 positions matching TRBD1. J was trimmed by 4 bases and V by 2 bases; bases with no gene match: 3. Germline CDR1 and CDR2: LGHDT and YNNKEL (reference sequence). The CDR3 length is 15 residues. CDR3 DNA sequence: TGTGCCAGCAGCCAAAGGGGGACAGGGGGCACTGAAGCTTTCTTT. It yields the protein CASSQRGTGGTEAFF.

This clonotype was seen at least ten times. V and J are TRBV19 and TRBJ2-4, with D hard to call. Germline CDR1 is LNHDA and CDR2 is SQIVND (reference sequence). V lost 8 bases and J lost 4, with 18 bases in between. This CDR3 contains 15 residues. The CDR3 reads CASASLNRAKNIQYF. CDR3 bases: TGTGCCAGTGCCAGCCTCAACCGAGCTAAAAACATTCAGTACTTC. Filled out from reference TRBV19 and TRBJ2-4, the complete variable domain reads DGGITQSPKYLFRKEGQNVTLSCEQNLNHDAMYWYRQDPGQGLRLIYYSQIVNDFQKGDIAEGYSVSREKKESFPLTVTSAQKNPTAFYLCASASLNRAKNIQYFGAGTRLSVL.

The chain has TRBV6-5 and TRBJ2-2; D gene uncertain. Germline CDR1 reads MNHEY; CDR2 reads SVGAGI. The germline V and J ends were trimmed by 6 bases and 6 bases, with 11 bases remaining between them. The CDR3 is 13 amino acids. The CDR3 is CASSPRRAGELFF. The CDR3 nucleotides read TGTGCCAGCAGCCCCCGAAGGGCCGGGGAGCTGTTTTTT.